This section outlines one T cell receptor (beta chain) sequence together with its context. Its specificity is not known. These data originate in a study of siplizumab effects on memory and regulatory T cells. General observations from the study: In the presence of siplizumab, alloreactive sequences traceable to unstimulated CD4+ memory cells were significantly reduced. Mapping to unstimulated subsets was achieved for only a minor fraction of alloreactive clones. Proliferating CD4+ or CD8+ clones, roughly 80-96% of them, lacked an assignable naive or memory phenotype. It seemed that naive T cells were more diverse than memory cells and were major contributors to the alloresponse.

The CDR3 is made up of 12 amino acids. Trimming cost V 1 base and J 5 bases, with 5 bases left between them. Germline CDR1 MGHRA, CDR2 YSYEKL. The authors cocultured the mixed lymphocyte reaction cells at 37 degrees C for around 6 days. Here immunoSEQ multiplex PCR was the method, and the copy in TCRdb shows in-frame clones only, minus some. The table includes about 12,000 clones, approximately 45% detected once. The sample comprised CFSE-low (dividing) CD8+ T cells sorted from an allogeneic mixed lymphocyte reaction. The receptor comes from a human donor in good health; the cells came from an allogeneic mixed lymphocyte reaction. Some clones in this sample may be carry-over from other donors' samples. The rearrangement uses TRBV4-1 and TRBJ1-2; perhaps TRBD1 as D (5 bases). The CDR3 nucleotides read TGCGCCAGCAGCCAAGGACAGTATGGCTACACCTTC. It specifies CASSQGQYGYTF.